This TCR beta chain was sequenced for a study of T-cell reconstitution after alpha-beta-depleted transplantation in children. This clonotype was seen ten or more times. This sample's TCRbeta library carried unique molecular identifier barcodes. From the PCR reads, TCRdb called clonotypes with MiXCR, one entry per CDR3 protein. The sample includes about 600,000 distinct CDR3 sequences, over 9.5% of them seen just once. The TCR originated in a human donor who donated a stem cell graft to a child with acute myeloid leukemia. The material was PBMCs from the stem cell graft donor, obtained from the stem cell graft.

The CDR3 here is CASSQERGYNEKLFF. As DNA, the CDR3 is TGCGCCAGCAGCCAAGAACGGGGATATAATGAAAAACTGTTTTTT. V gene TRBV4-3 combines with J gene TRBJ1-4; D remains unclear. V lost 0 bases to trimming and J lost 4 bases, with 9 bases between them. Germline loops: CDR1 LGHNA, CDR2 YSLEER. CDR3 length equals 15 residues.